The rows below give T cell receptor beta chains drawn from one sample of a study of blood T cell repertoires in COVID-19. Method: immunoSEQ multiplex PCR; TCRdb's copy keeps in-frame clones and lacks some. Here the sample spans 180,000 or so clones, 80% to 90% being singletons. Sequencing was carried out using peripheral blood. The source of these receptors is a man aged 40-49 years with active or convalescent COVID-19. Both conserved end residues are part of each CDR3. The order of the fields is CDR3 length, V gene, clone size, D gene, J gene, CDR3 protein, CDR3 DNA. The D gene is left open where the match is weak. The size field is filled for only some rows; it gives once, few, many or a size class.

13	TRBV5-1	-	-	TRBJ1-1	CASRVSGDTEAFF	TGCGCCAGCAGGGTTTCAGGGGACACTGAAGCTTTCTTT
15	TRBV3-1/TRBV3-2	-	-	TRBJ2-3	CASSQDQTTTDTQYF	TGTGCCAGCAGCCAAGATCAAACTACCACAGATACGCAGTATTTT
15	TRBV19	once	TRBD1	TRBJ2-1	CASSIGQGSYNEQFF	TGTGCCAGTAGTATTGGACAGGGCTCCTACAATGAGCAGTTCTTC
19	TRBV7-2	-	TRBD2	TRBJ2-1	CASSSRGLAGDFSYNEQFF	TGTGCCAGCAGCTCGCGCGGACTAGCGGGGGACTTCTCCTACAATGAGCAGTTCTTC
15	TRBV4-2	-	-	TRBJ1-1	CASSQRGGRPTEAFF	TGTGCCAGCAGCCAACGCGGGGGACGTCCCACTGAAGCTTTCTTT
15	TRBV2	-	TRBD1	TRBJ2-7	CASREGGRRMGEQYF	TGTGCCAGCAGGGAAGGGGGCCGAAGGATGGGCGAGCAGTACTTC
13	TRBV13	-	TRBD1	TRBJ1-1	CASSNRGRTEAFF	TGTGCCAGCAGCAACAGGGGGCGCACTGAAGCTTTCTTT
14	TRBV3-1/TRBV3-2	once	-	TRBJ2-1	CASSHQNSYNEQFF	TGTGCCAGCAGCCATCAGAACTCCTACAATGAGCAGTTCTTC
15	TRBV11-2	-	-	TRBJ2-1	CASSLDLPGHNEQFF	TGTGCCAGCAGCTTAGATCTACCGGGTCACAATGAGCAGTTCTTC
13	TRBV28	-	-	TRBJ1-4	CASSQGDNEKLFF	TGTGCCAGCAGTCAAGGGGATAATGAAAAACTGTTTTTT
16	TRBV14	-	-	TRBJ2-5	CASSQGQSSWKETQYF	TGTGCCAGCAGCCAAGGGCAGAGTAGCTGGAAAGAGACCCAGTACTTC
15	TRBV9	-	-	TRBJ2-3	CASSLRGYRTDTQYF	TGTGCCAGCAGCCTTAGGGGTTACAGAACAGATACGCAGTATTTT
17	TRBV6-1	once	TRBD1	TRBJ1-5	CASSDTWDRARYQPQHF	TGTGCCAGCAGTGATACTTGGGACAGGGCGAGATATCAGCCCCAGCATTTT
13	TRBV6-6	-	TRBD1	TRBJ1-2	CASRTRTGGGYTF	TGTGCCAGCAGAACCCGGACAGGGGGCGGCTACACCTTC
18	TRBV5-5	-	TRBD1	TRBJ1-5	CASSGPGQGIHSNQPQHF	TGTGCCAGCAGCGGGCCGGGACAGGGGATCCATAGCAATCAGCCCCAGCATTTT
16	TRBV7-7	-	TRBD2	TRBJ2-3	CASTHKRGTSTDTQYF	TGTGCTAGCACCCATAAGCGGGGGACTAGCACAGATACGCAGTATTTT
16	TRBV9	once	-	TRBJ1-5	CASSADRGGPNQPQHF	TGTGCCAGCAGCGCAGATAGGGGAGGGCCTAATCAGCCCCAGCATTTT
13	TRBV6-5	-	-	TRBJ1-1	CASSRQVNTEAFF	TGTGCCAGCAGTCGACAGGTGAACACTGAAGCTTTCTTT
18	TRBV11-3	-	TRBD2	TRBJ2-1	CASSLDRTSGGTNDEQFF	TGTGCCAGCAGCTTAGACCGGACTAGCGGGGGGACCAACGATGAGCAGTTCTTC
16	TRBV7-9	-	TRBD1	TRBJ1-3	CASSDRASDPGNTIYF	TGTGCCAGCAGTGACAGGGCGTCGGACCCTGGAAACACCATATATTTT
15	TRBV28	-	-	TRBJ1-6	CASSLGRVGNSPLHF	TGTGCCAGCAGTTTAGGCAGGGTGGGTAATTCACCCCTCCACTTT
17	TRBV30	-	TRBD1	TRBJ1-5	CAWSEDPGGLSNQPQHF	TGTGCCTGGAGTGAGGATCCAGGGGGCTTGAGCAATCAGCCCCAGCATTTT
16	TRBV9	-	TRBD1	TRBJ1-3	CASSDTGAYSGNTIYF	TGTGCCAGCAGCGATACAGGGGCCTACTCTGGAAACACCATATATTTT
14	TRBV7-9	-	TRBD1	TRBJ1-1	CASSASDRGPEAFF	TGTGCCAGCAGCGCGTCTGACAGGGGTCCTGAAGCTTTCTTT
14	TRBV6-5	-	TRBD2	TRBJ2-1	CASSGGSSYNEQFF	TGTGCCAGCTCGGGGGGGTCTTCCTACAATGAGCAGTTCTTC
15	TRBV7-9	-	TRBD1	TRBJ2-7	CASSLLQGRANEQYF	TGTGCCAGCAGCTTGTTACAGGGGAGAGCCAACGAGCAGTACTTC
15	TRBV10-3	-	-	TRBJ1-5	CAISESSDRNQPQHF	TGTGCCATCAGTGAGTCAAGTGACAGAAATCAGCCCCAGCATTTT
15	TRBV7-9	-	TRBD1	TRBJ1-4	CASSSRQGTNEKLFF	TGTGCCAGCAGCTCAAGACAGGGAACTAATGAAAAACTGTTTTTT
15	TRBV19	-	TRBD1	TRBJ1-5	CASSIGPGGGQPQHF	TGTGCCAGTAGTATAGGTCCAGGGGGCGGTCAGCCCCAGCATTTT
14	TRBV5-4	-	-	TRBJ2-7	CASSLARFSYEQYF	TGTGCCAGCAGCTTAGCCAGGTTCTCCTACGAGCAGTACTTC
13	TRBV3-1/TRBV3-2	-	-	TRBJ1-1	CASSQTVNTEAFF	TGTGCCAGCAGCCAGACAGTGAACACTGAAGCTTTCTTT
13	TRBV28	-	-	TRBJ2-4	CASSLSGGNIQYF	TGTGCCAGCAGTTTATCAGGGGGGAACATTCAGTACTTC
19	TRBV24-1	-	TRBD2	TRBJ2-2	CATPPRLARPSKNTGELFF	TGTGCCACCCCCCCCCGACTAGCGAGGCCGTCGAAGAACACCGGGGAGCTGTTTTTT
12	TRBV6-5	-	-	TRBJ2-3	CASSRSGDTQYF	TGTGCCAGCAGTCGCTCAGGGGATACGCAGTATTTT
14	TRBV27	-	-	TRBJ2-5	CASSLYPGGETQYF	TGTGCCAGCAGTTTATATCCGGGGGGCGAGACCCAGTACTTC
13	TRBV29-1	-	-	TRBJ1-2	CSVPDTPNYGYTF	TGCAGCGTCCCGGACACTCCTAACTATGGCTACACCTTC
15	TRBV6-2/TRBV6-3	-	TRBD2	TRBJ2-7	CASSSLTSESAEQYF	TGTGCCAGCAGTTCCCTGACTAGCGAATCGGCCGAGCAGTACTTC
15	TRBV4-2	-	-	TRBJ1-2	CASSQVLSDTRGYTF	TGTGCCAGCAGCCAAGTGCTGTCAGACACCCGTGGCTACACCTTC
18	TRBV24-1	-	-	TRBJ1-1	CATSDGSGTTPEDTEAFF	TGTGCCACCAGTGATGGATCTGGGACTACACCTGAGGACACTGAAGCTTTCTTT
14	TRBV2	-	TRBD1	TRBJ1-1	CASTGQDVYTEAFF	TGTGCCAGCACTGGACAGGACGTGTACACTGAAGCTTTCTTT